These 18 T cell receptor beta chains originate from one sample sequenced in a study of Graves' ophthalmopathy and Graves' hyperthyroidism. The TCR beta CDR3 regions underwent amplification from RNA transcripts. RT-PCR was first run with HTBI primers, then multiplex PCR in a second round. A single record per CDR3 protein comes from TCRdb applying MiXCR to the multiplex PCR reads. This sample has over 500,000 distinct CDR3 sequences, with about 24% found just once. Sequencing was performed on peripheral blood. Source of these receptors: a woman aged 18-30 years with stable Graves' hyperthyroidism. Some clones in this sample may be carry-over from other donors' samples.

This clonotype was observed a few times. V is TRBV6-1 and J is TRBJ1-2, with D uncertain. Trimming removed 5 bases from V and 7 bases from J, with 8 bases in between. CDR1 is MNHNS and CDR2 is SASEGT in the germline V gene. This CDR3 contains 11 residues. The CDR3 loop is CASSRETGYTF. The CDR3 DNA is TGTGCCAGCAGTAGGGAAACTGGCTACACCTTC.

This clonotype was counted ten times or more. It may be a read error: a sequence one base away is much more abundant. V is TRBV2 and J is TRBJ2-7; D is unclear. Per the germline V gene, CDR1 is SNHLY and CDR2 is FYNNEI. The CDR3 runs 11 residues. V was shortened by 2 bases and J by 3 bases, with 2 bases between the two germline ends. The CDR3 coding sequence is TGTGCCAGCAGTGAAATCTACGAGCAGTACTTC. As protein: CASSEIYEQYF. The full variable domain, in which reference TRBV2 and TRBJ2-7 provide the parts outside the CDR3, is EPEVTQTPSHQVTQMGQEVILRCVPISNHLYFYWYRQILGQKVEFLVSFYNNEISEKSEIFDDQFSVERPDGSNFTLKIRSTKLEDSAMYFCASSEIYEQYFGPGTRLTVT.

This clonotype was counted ten times or more. The chain carries TRBV11-1 and TRBJ2-5; 12 bases align to TRBD1. V dropped 7 bases and J dropped 0; count of bases not matched to a gene: 9. The CDR3 covers 17 residues. Germline values: CDR1 SGHAT, CDR2 FQDESV (reference sequence). This CDR3 reads CASTFGTGGLHQETQYF. The CDR3, as DNA: TGTGCCAGCACCTTTGGGACAGGGGGCCTCCACCAAGAGACCCAGTACTTC.

J is TRBJ2-7 and V is TRBV27, with TRBD1 matching 8 bases. Trimming at V came to 5 bases and at J to 3 bases, leaving 12 bases not matched to a gene. Germline V gene data show CDR1 as MNHEY and CDR2 as SMNVEV (reference sequence). The CDR3 is made up of 16 amino acids. The CDR3 region is CASSPYLTGGYYEQYF. CDR3 DNA sequence: TGTGCCAGCAGTCCCTACCTAACAGGGGGATACTACGAGCAGTACTTC.

This clonotype was seen a few times. This sequence joins TRBV25-1 and TRBJ1-1; D may be TRBD1 (5 bases). The length of the CDR3 is 16 residues. The V gene's germline CDR1 is MGHDK and CDR2 SYGVNS. The germline V and J ends were trimmed by 7 bases and 3 bases, with 21 bases remaining between them. As DNA, the CDR3 is TGTGCCAGCATTTCTAACCCCCCGGGGCGTCACACTGAAGCTTTCTTT. Amino acids: CASISNPPGRHTEAFF.

This clonotype was counted ten times or more. This chain links TRBV6-2 or TRBV6-3 with TRBJ1-2, with D uncertain. The V gene's germline CDR1 is MNHEY and CDR2 SVGEGT. This CDR3 has 13 amino acids. Trimming cost V 2 bases and J 9 bases, with 13 bases left between them. CDR3 sequence (DNA): TGTGCCAGCAGTTACCCAGGCCCGAGGAGCTACACCTTC. Its protein is CASSYPGPRSYTF.

In this sample, this clonotype turned up many times. The chain carries TRBV6-5 and TRBJ2-2; D uncertain. The CDR3 length is 14 residues. V gave up 6 bases and J gave up 1 base, with 9 bases separating them. Germline CDR1 and CDR2: MNHEY and SVGAGI. CDR3 in amino acids: CASSHILNTGELFF. CDR3 nucleotides: TGTGCCAGCAGCCACATCTTGAACACCGGGGAGCTGTTTTTT.

This clonotype was recorded many times. CDR3 coding DNA: TGTGCCAGCAGTGAACTGATGCAGTACTTC. Translating it yields CASSELMQYF. The chain combines TRBV2 with TRBJ2-7; D is uncertain. V shed 2 bases and J shed 9 bases, with 5 bases lying between them. The CDR3 loop spans 10 amino acids. The germline V gene encodes CDR1 SNHLY and CDR2 FYNNEI.

In this sample, this clonotype turned up many times. The chain joins TRBV6-1 to TRBJ1-1; no firm D call. This CDR3 has 11 residues. Germline assignment: CDR1 MNHNS and CDR2 SASEGT. Between the trimmed V and J ends, which lost 11 bases and 2 bases, there was a span of 9 bases. The CDR3 sequence is CAANSNTEAFF. The DNA for the CDR3 is TGTGCCGCCAATTCCAACACTGAAGCTTTCTTT.

CDR3 amino acids: CASSLEATTGELFF. In nucleotides, the CDR3 is TGTGCCAGCAGCTTAGAAGCGACCACCGGGGAGCTGTTTTTT. This chain uses TRBV7-8 with TRBJ2-2, with D hard to call. From germline, CDR1 is SGHVS and CDR2 FQNEAQ. The CDR3 extends over 14 amino acids. V gave up 1 base and J gave up 4 bases, with 7 bases separating them.

In its sample, this clonotype was seen many times. This chain uses TRBV19 with TRBJ2-7; 11 bases are a match to TRBD2. Germline V gene data show CDR1 as LNHDA and CDR2 as SQIVND (reference sequence). The CDR3 extends over 14 amino acids. Trimming took 7 bases from V and 7 from J; bases not matched to a gene: 9. The CDR3 reads CASKQTSGNFEQYF. The CDR3 coding sequence is TGTGCCAGTAAGCAGACTAGCGGGAACTTTGAGCAGTACTTC.

The chain links TRBV5-1 to TRBJ1-2; 7 bases match TRBD1. V lost 0 bases to trimming and J lost 5 bases; unmatched junction nucleotides: 7. CDR1 is SGHRS, CDR2 YFSETQ, per germline. CDR3 length: 15 amino acids. The CDR3 region has the DNA TGCGCCAGCAGCTTGGGAGCGCGGACAGGTTATGGCTACACCTTC. Translation: CASSLGARTGYGYTF.

This clonotype was seen a few times. The chain joins TRBV11-2 to TRBJ2-2; 9 positions match TRBD1. CDR1 is SGHAT and CDR2 is FQNNGV in the germline V gene. J lost 4 bases, V lost 5 bases, and 17 bases had no gene match. The CDR3 has 19 amino acids. Here the CDR3 reads CASSPYSRGGQGSTGELFF. The CDR3 nucleotides read TGTGCCAGCAGCCCATATTCGCGCGGGGGACAGGGTAGCACCGGGGAGCTGTTTTTT.

Only a few counts were recorded for this clonotype. The chain uses TRBV4-1 and TRBJ2-2, with a tentative D call TRBD1 (6 bases). Germline V gene sequence: CDR1 MGHRA, CDR2 YSYEKL. The CDR3 runs 15 residues. The V end lost 4 bases, the J end lost 4 bases, and 13 bases lay between the germline ends. The CDR3 DNA reads as TGCGCCAGCAGCCTCACGGGACAAAGCACCGGGGAGCTGTTTTTT. Its translation: CASSLTGQSTGELFF.

At least ten counts were recorded for this clonotype. This rearrangement joins TRBV5-1 to TRBJ2-7, with D tentatively TRBD1 (5 bases). CDR1 and CDR2 from the germline V gene are SGHRS and YFSETQ. Deletions cut 0 bases from V and 1 base from J, with 11 bases between. The CDR3 loop spans 15 amino acids. The DNA of the CDR3 is TGCGCCAGCAGCTTGGGACAGACCATTTCCTACGAGCAGTACTTC. This encodes CASSLGQTISYEQYF.

In its sample, this clonotype was seen many times. The V gene is TRBV12-3 or TRBV12-4, the J gene TRBJ2-5, with 9 bases fitting TRBD1. The CDR3 is 15 residues long. The J segment lost 5 bases and the V segment lost 3 bases, leaving 7 bases of the junction unmatched. The CDR3 loop is CASSLGTGLFETQYF. CDR3 bases: TGTGCCAGCAGTTTGGGGACAGGGCTTTTCGAGACCCAGTACTTC.

This chain connects TRBV11-3 to TRBJ2-2, with 9 nucleotides matching TRBD2. Per germline, CDR1 SGHNT and CDR2 YENEEA. V was clipped by 4 bases and J by 7 bases; unmatched bases: 19. The CDR3 loop spans 19 amino acids. CDR3 DNA sequence: TGTGCCAGCAGCTCCATAGGGGGTGCGGGGGGGCACCGAAGCGGGGAGCTGTTTTTT. It translates to CASSSIGGAGGHRSGELFF.

This chain uses TRBV10-3 with TRBJ1-2; no firm D call. The CDR3 is 16 amino acids. The germline gives CDR1 ENHRY, CDR2 SYGVKD. V shed 10 bases and J shed 4 bases, with 25 bases lying between them. The CDR3 sequence is CATHNGGVGYRYGYTF. In DNA form, the CDR3 reads TGTGCCACCCACAACGGCGGGGTAGGATATCGCTATGGCTACACCTTC.